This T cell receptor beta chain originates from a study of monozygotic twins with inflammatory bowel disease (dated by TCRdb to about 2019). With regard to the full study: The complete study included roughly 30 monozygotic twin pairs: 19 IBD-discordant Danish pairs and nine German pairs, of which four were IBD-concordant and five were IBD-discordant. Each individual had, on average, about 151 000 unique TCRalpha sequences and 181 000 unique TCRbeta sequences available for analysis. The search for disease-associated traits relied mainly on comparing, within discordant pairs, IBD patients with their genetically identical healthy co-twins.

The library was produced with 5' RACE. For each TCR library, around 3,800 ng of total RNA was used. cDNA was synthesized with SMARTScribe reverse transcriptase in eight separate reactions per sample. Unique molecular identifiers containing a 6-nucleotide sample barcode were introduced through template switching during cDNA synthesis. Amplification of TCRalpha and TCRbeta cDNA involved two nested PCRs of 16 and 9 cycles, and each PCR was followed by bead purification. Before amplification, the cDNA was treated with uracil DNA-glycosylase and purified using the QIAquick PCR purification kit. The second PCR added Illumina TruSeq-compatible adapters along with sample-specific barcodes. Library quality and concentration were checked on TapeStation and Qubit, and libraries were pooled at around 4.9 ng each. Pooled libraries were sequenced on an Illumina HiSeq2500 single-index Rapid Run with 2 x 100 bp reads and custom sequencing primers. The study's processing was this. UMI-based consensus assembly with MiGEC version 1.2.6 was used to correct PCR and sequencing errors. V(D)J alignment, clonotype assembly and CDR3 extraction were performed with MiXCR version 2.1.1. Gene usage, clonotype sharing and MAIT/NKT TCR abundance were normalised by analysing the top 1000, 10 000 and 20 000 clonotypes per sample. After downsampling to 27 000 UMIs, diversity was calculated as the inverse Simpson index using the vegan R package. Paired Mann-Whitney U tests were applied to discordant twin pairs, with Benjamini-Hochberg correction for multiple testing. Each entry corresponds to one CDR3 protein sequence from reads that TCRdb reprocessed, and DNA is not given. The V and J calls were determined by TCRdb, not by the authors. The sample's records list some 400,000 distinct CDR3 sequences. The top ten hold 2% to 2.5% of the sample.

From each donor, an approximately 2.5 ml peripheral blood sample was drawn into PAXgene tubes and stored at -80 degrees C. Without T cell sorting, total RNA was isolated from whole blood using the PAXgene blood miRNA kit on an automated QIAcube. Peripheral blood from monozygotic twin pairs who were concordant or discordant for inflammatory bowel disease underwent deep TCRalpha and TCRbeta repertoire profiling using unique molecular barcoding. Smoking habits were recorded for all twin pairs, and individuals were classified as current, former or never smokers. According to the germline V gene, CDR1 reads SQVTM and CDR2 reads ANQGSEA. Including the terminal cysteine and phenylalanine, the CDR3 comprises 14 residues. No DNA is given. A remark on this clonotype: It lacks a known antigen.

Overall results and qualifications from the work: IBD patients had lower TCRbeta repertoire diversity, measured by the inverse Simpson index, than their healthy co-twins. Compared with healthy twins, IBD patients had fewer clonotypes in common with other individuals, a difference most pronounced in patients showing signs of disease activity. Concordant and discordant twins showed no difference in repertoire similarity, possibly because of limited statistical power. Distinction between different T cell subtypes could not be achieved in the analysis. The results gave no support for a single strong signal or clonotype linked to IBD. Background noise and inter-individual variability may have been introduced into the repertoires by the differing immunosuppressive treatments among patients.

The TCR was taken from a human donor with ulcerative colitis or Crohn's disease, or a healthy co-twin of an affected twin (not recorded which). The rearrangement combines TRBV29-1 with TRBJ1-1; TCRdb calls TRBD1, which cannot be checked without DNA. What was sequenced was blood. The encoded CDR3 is CSGAQGQGSTEAFF.